A selection of T cell receptor beta chains follows, all from one sample in a study of vaccination effects on CD4 cells after COVID-19. What these receptors recognize is not known. The assay was immunoSEQ multiplex PCR, and TCRdb's table has in-frame clones only and misses some. The data show some 22,000 clones, 73% seen once. This specimen consisted of CD4+ T cells from PBMCs cultured with HCoV-NL63 spike peptides, obtained before COVID-19 vaccination. These receptors originate from a human donor who received a COVID-19 vaccine. The CDR3 runs from the conserved cysteine through the conserved F or W. The D gene is left open where the match is weak. The listing skips clone size in some rows; elsewhere it reads once, few, many or a size class.

d_gene	v_gene	j_gene	abundance	CDR3nt	CDR3aa
TRBD1	TRBV4-3	TRBJ1-1	NA	TGCGCCAGCAGCCACCATGGACAGGGGAACACTGAAGCTTTCTTT	CASSHHGQGNTEAFF
TRBD1	TRBV29-1	TRBJ2-7	NA	TGCAGCGCCGTTCGACAGGGCCCCTACGAGCAGTACTTC	CSAVRQGPYEQYF
NA	TRBV7-2	TRBJ2-3	NA	TGTGCCAGCAGCCCCGCCCCCGGGAGCACAGATACGCAGTATTTT	CASSPAPGSTDTQYF
NA	TRBV11-2	TRBJ2-1	NA	TGTGCCAGCAGCTTAAAAGCGTCCGGTCCCAGCGAGCAGTTCTTC	CASSLKASGPSEQFF
NA	TRBV5-6	TRBJ2-4	NA	TGTGCCAGCAGCTTGGCAGTGACGCTCTCCAAAAACATTCAGTACTTC	CASSLAVTLSKNIQYF
NA	TRBV27	TRBJ1-2	once	TGTGCCAGCAGTTTATCGACTGGACGGATCTATGGCTACACCTTC	CASSLSTGRIYGYTF
NA	TRBV24-1	TRBJ2-3	once	TGTGCCACCAGTGGCTCAACCCCGGGTTTCACAGATACGCAGTATTTT	CATSGSTPGFTDTQYF
NA	TRBV10-3	TRBJ1-2	NA	TGTGCCATCAGTGTATGGATTGACTATGGCTACACCTTC	CAISVWIDYGYTF
TRBD1	TRBV5-1	TRBJ2-2	NA	TGCGCCAGCAGGACTTCCGGGACAGGGAAGGCCGGGGAGCTGTTTTTT	CASRTSGTGKAGELFF
NA	TRBV12-3/TRBV12-4	TRBJ1-2	NA	TGTGCCAGCAGTTTTGGGGGGATGAGCTACACCTTC	CASSFGGMSYTF
NA	TRBV9	TRBJ1-3	few	TGTGCCAGCAGCGTAGGGGCTTCTGGAAACACCATATATTTT	CASSVGASGNTIYF
NA	TRBV28	TRBJ1-2	NA	TGTGCCAGCAGTTTCCAACCAAACTATGGCTACACCTTC	CASSFQPNYGYTF
NA	TRBV12-3/TRBV12-4	TRBJ1-1	NA	TGTGCCAGCAGCGATAGGGGGACTGAAGCTTTCTTT	CASSDRGTEAFF
TRBD1	TRBV24-1	TRBJ1-2	NA	TGTGCCACCAGTGACTCCGGGACAGGGAACTATGGCTACACCTTC	CATSDSGTGNYGYTF